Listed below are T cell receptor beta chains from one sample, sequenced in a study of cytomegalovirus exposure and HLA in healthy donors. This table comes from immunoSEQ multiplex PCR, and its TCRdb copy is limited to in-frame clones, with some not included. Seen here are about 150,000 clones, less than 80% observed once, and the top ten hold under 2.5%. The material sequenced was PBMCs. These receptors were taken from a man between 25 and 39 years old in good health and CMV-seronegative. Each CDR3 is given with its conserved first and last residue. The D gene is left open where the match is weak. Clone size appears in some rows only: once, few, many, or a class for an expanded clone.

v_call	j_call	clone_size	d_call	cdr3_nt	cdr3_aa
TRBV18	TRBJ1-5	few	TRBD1	TGTGCCAGCTCAATCGACAGGGCCAATCAGCCCCAGCATTTT	CASSIDRANQPQHF
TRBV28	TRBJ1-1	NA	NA	TGTGCCAGCAGTTTGTCGGGTTCGTTAACTGAAGCTTTCTTT	CASSLSGSLTEAFF
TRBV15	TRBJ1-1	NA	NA	TGTGCCACCAGCAGAGCTCTGGCAGGGGCAAAGACTGAAGCTTTCTTT	CATSRALAGAKTEAFF
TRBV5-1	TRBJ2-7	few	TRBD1	TGCGCCAGCACCCCGGACAGGGTGTCCTACGAGCAGTACTTC	CASTPDRVSYEQYF
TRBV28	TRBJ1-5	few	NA	TGTGCCAGCAGTTTAGGTAGCGGTAGGGATCAGCCCCAGCATTTT	CASSLGSGRDQPQHF
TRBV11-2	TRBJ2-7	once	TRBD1	TGTGCCAGCAGCCTCTGGACAGGGACCAGCGAGCAGTACTTC	CASSLWTGTSEQYF
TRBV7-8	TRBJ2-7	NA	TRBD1	TGTGCCAGCAGCTTAGAAGCCGGACAGGGCTCCTACGAGCAGTACTTC	CASSLEAGQGSYEQYF
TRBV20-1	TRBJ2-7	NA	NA	TGCAGTGCCCCGGACAACTACGAGCAGTACTTC	CSAPDNYEQYF
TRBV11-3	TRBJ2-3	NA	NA	TGTGCCAGCAGCCCCACAGGGTACGGTACGCAGTATTTT	CASSPTGYGTQYF
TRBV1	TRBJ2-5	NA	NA	TGCACCAGCAGCCAGCCTGGGACTAGCGGGGGTGGGGTGGGAGAAAACCAGTACTTC	CTSSQPGTSGGGVGENQYF
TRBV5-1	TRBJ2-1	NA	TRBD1	TGCGCCAGCAGCCGAAGTGGGACAGCCTACAATGAGCAGTTCTTC	CASSRSGTAYNEQFF
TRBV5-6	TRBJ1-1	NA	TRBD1	TGTGCCAGCAGCTTCGGGACAGGGAACACTGAAGCTTTCTTT	CASSFGTGNTEAFF
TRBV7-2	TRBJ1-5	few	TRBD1	TGTGCCAGCAGCTTAGATCCTCTTAGAGGGGGCTATCAGCCCCAGCATTTT	CASSLDPLRGGYQPQHF
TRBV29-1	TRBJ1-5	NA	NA	TGCAGCGCAAAGACAGACAATAGCAATCAGCCCCAGAATTTT	CSAKTDNSNQPQNF
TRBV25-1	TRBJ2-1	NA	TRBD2	TGTGCCAGCAGGGGACTAGCGGGGGGAAGGGAGCAGTTCTTC	CASRGLAGGREQFF
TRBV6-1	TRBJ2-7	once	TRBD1	TGTGCCAGCAGTCCTCCGACAGGGTCCTACGAGCAGTACTTC	CASSPPTGSYEQYF
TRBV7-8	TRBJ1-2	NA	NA	TGTGCCAGCAGCTTATATGTTAACTATGGCTACACCTTC	CASSLYVNYGYTF
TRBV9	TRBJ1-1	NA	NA	TGTGCCAGCGGCAGGGAGAACACTGAAGCTTTCTTT	CASGRENTEAFF
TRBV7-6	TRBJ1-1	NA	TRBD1	TGTGCCAGCAGCCAGCGACAGGGGCAGGGCGCTGAAGCTTTCTTT	CASSQRQGQGAEAFF
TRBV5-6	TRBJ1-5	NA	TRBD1	TGTGCCAGCAGCTCGGGACAGGGTGGGCCCCAGCATTTT	CASSSGQGGPQHF
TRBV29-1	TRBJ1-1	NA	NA	TGCAGCGTTGTAGGCGGCTCATTCCAGGGAGCTTTCTTT	CSVVGGSFQGAFF
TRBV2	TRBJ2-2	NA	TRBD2	TGTGCCCGGGAGGGCAGACACACCGGGGAGCTGTTTTTT	CAREGRHTGELFF
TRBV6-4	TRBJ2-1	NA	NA	TGTGCCAGCAGTCTCCGTGGGGGGTCGGAGCAGTTCTTC	CASSLRGGSEQFF
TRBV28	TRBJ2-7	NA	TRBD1	TGTGCCAGCAGTTTAACCCAGGGGGCCTACGAGCAGTACTTC	CASSLTQGAYEQYF
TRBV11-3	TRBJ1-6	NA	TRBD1	TGTGCCAGCACCGCGGACAGGGGAGGTAATTCACCCCTCCACTTT	CASTADRGGNSPLHF
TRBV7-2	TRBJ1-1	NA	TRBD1	TGTGCCAGCAGCTTAGCCCTCGACAGGGGCACTGAAGCTTTCTTT	CASSLALDRGTEAFF
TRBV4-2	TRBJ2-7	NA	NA	TGTGCCAGCAGCCAAGATTGGAGGGGGCACTCCGACTACGAGCAGTACTTC	CASSQDWRGHSDYEQYF
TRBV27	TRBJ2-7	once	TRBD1	TGTGCCAGCACTAGGACAGGGGTTGCCTACGAGCAGTACTTC	CASTRTGVAYEQYF
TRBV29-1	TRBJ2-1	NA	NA	TGCAGCGTTGTCAGGGATGAGCAGTTCTTC	CSVVRDEQFF
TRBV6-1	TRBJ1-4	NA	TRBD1	TGTGCCAGCGGCGACAGGGGCCGGAATGAAAAACTGTTTTTT	CASGDRGRNEKLFF
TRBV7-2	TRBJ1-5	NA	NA	TGTGCCAGCAGCTTAGATATACGGGTTAATCAGCCCCAGCATTTT	CASSLDIRVNQPQHF
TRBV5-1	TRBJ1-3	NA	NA	TGCGCCAGCAGCTTGGGGGCAGGGGCTGGAAACACCATATATTTT	CASSLGAGAGNTIYF
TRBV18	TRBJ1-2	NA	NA	TGTGCCAGCTCACCAGGGCTCGGGGGGCGCGGCTACACCTTC	CASSPGLGGRGYTF
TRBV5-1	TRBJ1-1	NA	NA	TGCGCCAGCAGCTTGGCCCAGGGAATGAACACTGAAGCTTTCTTT	CASSLAQGMNTEAFF
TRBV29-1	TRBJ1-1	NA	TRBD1	TGCAGCGTTCTCAGGGGGCCGAACACTGAAGCTTTCTTT	CSVLRGPNTEAFF
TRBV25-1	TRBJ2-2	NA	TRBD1	TGTGCCAGCAGTGAGTCACAGGGGCGCGCCGGGGAGCTGTTTTTT	CASSESQGRAGELFF
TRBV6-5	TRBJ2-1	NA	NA	TGTGCCAGCGTCCCAGCTAGTATCAATGAGCAGTTCTTC	CASVPASINEQFF
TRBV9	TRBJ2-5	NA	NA	TGTGCCAGCAGCCCAGAAGGGGTGGAGACCCAGTACTTC	CASSPEGVETQYF
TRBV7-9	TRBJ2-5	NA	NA	TGTGCCAGCAGCCTATCGTCCCCCAGGGGGGTTCAAGAGACCCAGTACTTC	CASSLSSPRGVQETQYF
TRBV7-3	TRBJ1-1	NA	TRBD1	TGTGCCAGCAGCTTAGAGTCAGGGGGTCGGCCTGAAGCTTTCTTT	CASSLESGGRPEAFF
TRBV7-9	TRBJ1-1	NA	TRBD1	TGTGCCAGCAGTCGCGATGGACAGGGCGGCACTGAAGCTTTCTTT	CASSRDGQGGTEAFF
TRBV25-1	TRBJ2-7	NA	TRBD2	TGTGCCAGCAGTTCCCGGACTAGCGTCGACGAGCAGTACTTC	CASSSRTSVDEQYF
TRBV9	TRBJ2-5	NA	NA	TGTGCCAGCAGCGTAGCACTCCAAGAGACCCAGTACTTC	CASSVALQETQYF
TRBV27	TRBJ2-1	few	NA	TGTGCCAGCAGTTTTCGGGGGATTGGTTTCAATGAGCAGTTCTTC	CASSFRGIGFNEQFF
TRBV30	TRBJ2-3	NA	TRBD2	TGTGCCTGGAGTGTACTAGCGGGGGATCGCACAGATACGCAGTATTTT	CAWSVLAGDRTDTQYF